The present T cell receptor beta chain was sequenced within a study of OX40 agonist ivuxolimab in advanced cancers. As for the study in general: Cancers in dose escalation were hepatocellular, melanoma, renal cell and head and neck. Anti-PD-1, anti-PD-L1 or anti-CTLA-4 therapy given earlier was allowed, and around 40% had some. Study-level results: CD4+ T cells averaged fewer expanded clones than CD8+ T cells.

Autoimmune disease history or systemic immunosuppression was exclusionary. For this clone: The antigen remains unidentified.

Profiled with immunoSEQ multiplex PCR; TCRdb holds only in-frame clones, not every one. The table shows over 80,000 clones, with 70% to 90% occurring only once. The V end was cut by 4 bases, the J end by 7 bases, with 11 bases between. The CDR3 is 13 amino acids. Germline V CDR1 and CDR2: SGHTA, FQGNSA. This specimen was CD4+ or CD8+ T cells sorted from blood, taken in a trial of the OX40 agonist ivuxolimab. The chain couples TRBV7-2 to TRBJ2-1; the D gene is possibly TRBD1 (5 bases). The TCR originated in an adult with an advanced solid tumor such as melanoma, head and neck, liver or kidney cancer. DNA of the CDR3: TGTGCCAGCAGCTCTAGGGGTAGGAATGAGCAGTTCTTC. Protein: CASSSRGRNEQFF. The whole variable domain, filled in from reference TRBV7-2 and TRBJ2-1, reads GAGVSQSPSNKVTEKGKDVELRCDPISGHTALYWYRQSLGQGLEFLIYFQGNSAPDKSGLPSDRFSAERTGGSVSTLTIQRTQQEDSAVYLCASSSRGRNEQFFGPGTRLTVL.